This TCR beta chain was identified during a study of identical twins. Broader study findings: Possibly, invariant MAIT and iNKT cells partly confounded zero-insertion analyses. The study based its conclusions on cross-sectional statistical analysis and did not follow the same donors. Weaker excess sharing between twins was seen in beta out-of-frame sequences. Out-of-frame alpha sequences common to twins were enriched for low generation probability.

Per germline, CDR1 SGHVS and CDR2 FQNEAQ. CDR3 length: 16 amino acids. Trimming removed 4 bases at V and 1 base at J, with 15 bases between. This clonotype came up a few times. Its specificity is not known. Each CDR3 protein gets one entry after TCRdb re-called the 5' RACE reads with MiXCR. This sample carries 400,000 to 600,000 distinct CDR3 sequences, under 25% of them seen once, and the ten largest clones take approximately 0.5%. This sample also belongs to another study, concerning yellow fever vaccine responses in identical twins.

The V gene is TRBV7-8, the J gene TRBJ2-3; D is perhaps TRBD1 (5 bases). The sequenced sample consisted of CD4+ T cells sorted from blood. The TCR comes from a woman aged 18-29 years in good health. This chain's CDR3 is CASSSRVGLRTDTQYF. The CDR3 bases are TGTGCCAGCAGCTCACGAGTGGGGCTACGCACAGATACGCAGTATTTT.